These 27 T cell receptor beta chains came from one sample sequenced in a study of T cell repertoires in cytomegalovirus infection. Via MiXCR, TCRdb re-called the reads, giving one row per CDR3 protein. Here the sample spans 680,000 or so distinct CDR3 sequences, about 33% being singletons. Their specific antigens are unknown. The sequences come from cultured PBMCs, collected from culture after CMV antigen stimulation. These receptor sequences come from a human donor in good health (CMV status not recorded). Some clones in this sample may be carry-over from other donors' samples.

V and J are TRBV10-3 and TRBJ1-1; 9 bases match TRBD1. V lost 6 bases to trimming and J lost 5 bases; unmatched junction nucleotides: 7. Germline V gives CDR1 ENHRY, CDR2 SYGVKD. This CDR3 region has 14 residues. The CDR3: CAIRTGQGRTEAFF. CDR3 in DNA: TGTGCCATCAGAACCGGACAGGGGAGAACTGAAGCTTTCTTT.

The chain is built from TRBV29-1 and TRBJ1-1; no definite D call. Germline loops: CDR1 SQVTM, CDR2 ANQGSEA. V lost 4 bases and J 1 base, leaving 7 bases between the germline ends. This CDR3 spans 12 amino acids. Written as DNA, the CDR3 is TGCAGCGTTGGGAGGGAGAACACTGAAGCTTTCTTT. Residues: CSVGRENTEAFF.

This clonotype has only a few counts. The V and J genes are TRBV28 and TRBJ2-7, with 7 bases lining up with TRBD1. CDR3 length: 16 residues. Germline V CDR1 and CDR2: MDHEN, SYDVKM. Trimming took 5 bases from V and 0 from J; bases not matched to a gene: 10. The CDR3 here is CASSLPTGWGSYEQYF. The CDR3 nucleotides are TGTGCCAGCAGTCTACCGACAGGGTGGGGCTCCTACGAGCAGTACTTC.

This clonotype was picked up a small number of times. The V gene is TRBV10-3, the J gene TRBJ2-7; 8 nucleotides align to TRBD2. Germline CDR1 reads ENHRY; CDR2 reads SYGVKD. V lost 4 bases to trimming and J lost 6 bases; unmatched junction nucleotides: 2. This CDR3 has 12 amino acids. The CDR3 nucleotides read TGTGCCATCAGTGGGACTAGCCTCGAGCAGTACTTC. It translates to CAISGTSLEQYF.

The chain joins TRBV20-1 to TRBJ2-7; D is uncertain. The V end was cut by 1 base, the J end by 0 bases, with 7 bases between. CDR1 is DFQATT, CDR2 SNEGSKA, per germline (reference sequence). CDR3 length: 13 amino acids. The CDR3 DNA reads TGCAGTGCTAGAGCCGACATCTCCTACGAGCAGTACTTC. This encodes CSARADISYEQYF.

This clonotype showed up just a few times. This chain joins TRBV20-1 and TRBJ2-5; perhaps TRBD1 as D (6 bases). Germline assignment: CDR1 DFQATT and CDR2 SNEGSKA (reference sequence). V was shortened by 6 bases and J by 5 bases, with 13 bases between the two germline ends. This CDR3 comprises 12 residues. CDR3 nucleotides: TGCAGTGCCCAGGGGCGAATTGAGACCCAGTACTTC. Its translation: CSAQGRIETQYF.

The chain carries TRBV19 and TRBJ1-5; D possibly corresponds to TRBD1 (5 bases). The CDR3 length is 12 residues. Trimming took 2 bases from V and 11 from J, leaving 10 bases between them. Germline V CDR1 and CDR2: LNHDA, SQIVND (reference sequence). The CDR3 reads CASSITGGAQHF. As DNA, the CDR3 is TGTGCCAGTAGTATAACAGGAGGGGCCCAGCATTTT.

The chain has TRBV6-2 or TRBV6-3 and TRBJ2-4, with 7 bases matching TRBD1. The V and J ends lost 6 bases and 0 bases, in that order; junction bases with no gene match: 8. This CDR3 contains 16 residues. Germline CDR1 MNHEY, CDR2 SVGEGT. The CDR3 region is CASSKSGQQAKNIQYF. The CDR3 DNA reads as TGTGCCAGCAGCAAGTCGGGACAGCAAGCCAAAAACATTCAGTACTTC.

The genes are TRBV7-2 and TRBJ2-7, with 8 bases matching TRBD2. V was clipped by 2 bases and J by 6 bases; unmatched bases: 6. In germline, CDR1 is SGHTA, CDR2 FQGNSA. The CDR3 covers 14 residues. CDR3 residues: CASSLNGRASEQYF. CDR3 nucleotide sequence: TGTGCCAGCAGCTTAAACGGGAGGGCCTCCGAGCAGTACTTC.

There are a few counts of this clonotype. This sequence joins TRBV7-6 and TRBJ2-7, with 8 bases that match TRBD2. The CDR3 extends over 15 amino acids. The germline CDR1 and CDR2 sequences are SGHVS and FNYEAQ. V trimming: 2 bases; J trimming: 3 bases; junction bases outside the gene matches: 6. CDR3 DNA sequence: TGTGCCAGCAGCTTAACAGCGGGAGAGCGCTACGAGCAGTACTTC. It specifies CASSLTAGERYEQYF.

The CDR3 is CASSLTRRGSYNEQFF. The CDR3, as DNA: TGTGCCAGCAGCTTAACACGGAGGGGGTCCTACAATGAGCAGTTCTTC. The gene calls are TRBV5-4 and TRBJ2-1; D is perhaps TRBD1 or TRBD2 (6 bases each). This CDR3 is 16 amino acids long. Germline V CDR1 and CDR2: SGHNT, YYREEE (reference sequence). V lost 2 bases, J lost 1 base, and 13 bases lay in between.

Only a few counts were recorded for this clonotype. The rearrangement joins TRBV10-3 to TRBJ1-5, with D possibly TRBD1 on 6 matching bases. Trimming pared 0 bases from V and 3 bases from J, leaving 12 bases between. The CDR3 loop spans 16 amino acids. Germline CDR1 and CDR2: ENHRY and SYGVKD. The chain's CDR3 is CAISESRGPNNQPQHF. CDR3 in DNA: TGTGCCATCAGTGAGTCGCGGGGGCCGAACAATCAGCCCCAGCATTTT.

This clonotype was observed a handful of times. This chain's CDR3 is CASSVDPSSYEQYF. CDR3 bases: TGTGCCAGCAGCGTAGATCCTAGCTCCTACGAGCAGTACTTC. The chain combines TRBV9 with TRBJ2-7, with D uncertain. The CDR3 runs to 14 residues. Germline values: CDR1 SGDLS, CDR2 YYNGEE. With 0 bases removed from V and 0 bases from J, the gap between germline ends came to 7 bases.

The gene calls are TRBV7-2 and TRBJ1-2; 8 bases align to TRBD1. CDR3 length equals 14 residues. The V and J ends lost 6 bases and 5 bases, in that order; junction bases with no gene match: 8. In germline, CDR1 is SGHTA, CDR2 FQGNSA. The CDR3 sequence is CASSYGTGEYGYTF. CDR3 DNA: TGTGCCAGCAGTTACGGGACAGGAGAGTATGGCTACACCTTC.

The DNA for the CDR3 is TGCGCCAGCAGCCTCGTGGGGAGAGAAAAACTGTTTTTT. Its translation: CASSLVGREKLFF. This sequence joins TRBV4-1 and TRBJ1-4; D unclear. In germline, CDR1 is MGHRA, CDR2 YSYEKL. The V and J ends lost 4 bases and 8 bases respectively, with 11 bases between them. The CDR3 runs to 13 residues.

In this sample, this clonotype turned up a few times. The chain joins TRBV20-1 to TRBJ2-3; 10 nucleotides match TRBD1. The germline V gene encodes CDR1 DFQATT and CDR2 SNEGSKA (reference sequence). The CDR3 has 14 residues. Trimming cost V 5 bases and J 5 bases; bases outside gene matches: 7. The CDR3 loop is CSADPGQGRDTQYF. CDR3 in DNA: TGCAGTGCTGATCCGGGACAGGGGCGAGATACGCAGTATTTT.

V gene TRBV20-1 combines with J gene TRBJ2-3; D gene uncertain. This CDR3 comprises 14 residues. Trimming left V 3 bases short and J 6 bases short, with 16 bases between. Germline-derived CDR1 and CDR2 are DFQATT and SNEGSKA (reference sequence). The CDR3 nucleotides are TGCAGTGCTAGTAAAATGGTGTCAGACGATACGCAGTATTTT. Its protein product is CSASKMVSDDTQYF.

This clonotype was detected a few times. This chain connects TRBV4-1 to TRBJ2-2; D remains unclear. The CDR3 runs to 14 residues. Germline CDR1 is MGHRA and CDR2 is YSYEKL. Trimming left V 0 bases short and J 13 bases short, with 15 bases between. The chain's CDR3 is CASSQDDFGLWLFF. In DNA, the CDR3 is TGCGCCAGCAGCCAAGACGACTTCGGGCTGTGGCTGTTTTTT.

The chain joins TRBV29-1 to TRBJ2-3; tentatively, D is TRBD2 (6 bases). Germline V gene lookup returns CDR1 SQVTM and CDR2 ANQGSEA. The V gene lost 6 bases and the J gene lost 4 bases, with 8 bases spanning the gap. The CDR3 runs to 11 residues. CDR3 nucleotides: TGCAGCGTGACTAGTCCAGATACGCAGTATTTT. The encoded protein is CSVTSPDTQYF.

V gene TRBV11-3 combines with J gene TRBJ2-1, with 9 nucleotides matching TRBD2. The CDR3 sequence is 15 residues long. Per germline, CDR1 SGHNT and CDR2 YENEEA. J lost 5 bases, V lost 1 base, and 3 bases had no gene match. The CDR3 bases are TGTGCCAGCAGCTTAGGGGTAGCGGGAGACAATGAGCAGTTCTTC. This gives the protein CASSLGVAGDNEQFF.

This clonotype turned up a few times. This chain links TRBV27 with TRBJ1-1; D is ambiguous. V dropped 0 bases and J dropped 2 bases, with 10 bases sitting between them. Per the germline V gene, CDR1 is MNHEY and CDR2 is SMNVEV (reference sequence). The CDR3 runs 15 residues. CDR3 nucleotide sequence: TGTGCCAGCAGTTTATCGGCCGCCTTCAACACTGAAGCTTTCTTT. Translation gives CASSLSAAFNTEAFF.

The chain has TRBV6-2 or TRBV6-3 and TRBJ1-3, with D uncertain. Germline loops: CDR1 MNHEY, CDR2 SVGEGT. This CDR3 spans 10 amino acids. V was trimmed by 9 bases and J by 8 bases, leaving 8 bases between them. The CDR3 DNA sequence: TGTGCCAGTGAGGATGACACCATATATTTT. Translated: CASEDDTIYF.

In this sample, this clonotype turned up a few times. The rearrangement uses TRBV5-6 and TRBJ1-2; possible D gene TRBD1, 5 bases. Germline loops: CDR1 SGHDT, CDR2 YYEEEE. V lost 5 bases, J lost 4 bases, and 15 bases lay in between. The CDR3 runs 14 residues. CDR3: CASRSGTGIYGYTF. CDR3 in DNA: TGTGCCAGCAGATCCGGGACGGGAATCTATGGCTACACCTTC.

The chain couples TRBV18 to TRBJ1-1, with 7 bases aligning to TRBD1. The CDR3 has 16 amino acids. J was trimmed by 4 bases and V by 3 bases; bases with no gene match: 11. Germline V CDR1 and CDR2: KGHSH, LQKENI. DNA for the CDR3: TGTGCCAGCTCACCCGCCTCGACAGGGTTGGGCACTGAAGCTTTCTTT. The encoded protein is CASSPASTGLGTEAFF. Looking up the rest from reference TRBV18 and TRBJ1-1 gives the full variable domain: NAGVMQNPRHLVRRRGQEARLRCSPMKGHSHVYWYRQLPEEGLKFMVYLQKENIIDESGMPKERFSAEFPKEGPSILRIQQVVRGDSAAYFCASSPASTGLGTEAFFGQGTRLTVV.

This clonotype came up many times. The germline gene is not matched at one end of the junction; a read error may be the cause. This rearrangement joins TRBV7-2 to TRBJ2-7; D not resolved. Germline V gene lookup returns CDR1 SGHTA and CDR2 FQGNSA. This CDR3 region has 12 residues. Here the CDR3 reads CASSLGSLVQFF. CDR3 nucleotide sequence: TGTGCCAGCAGCTTAGGTTCGCTAGTTCAATTTTTC. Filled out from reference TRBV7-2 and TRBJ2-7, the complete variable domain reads GAGVSQSPSNKVTEKGKDVELRCDPISGHTALYWYRQSLGQGLEFLIYFQGNSAPDKSGLPSDRFSAERTGGSVSTLTIQRTQQEDSAVYLCASSLGSLVQFFGPGTRLTVT.

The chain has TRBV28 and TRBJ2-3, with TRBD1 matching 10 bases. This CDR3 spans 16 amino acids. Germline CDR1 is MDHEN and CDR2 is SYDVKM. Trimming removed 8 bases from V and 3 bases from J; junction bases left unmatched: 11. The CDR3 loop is CASRPSPGQGTDTQYF. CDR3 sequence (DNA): TGTGCCAGCCGTCCTAGCCCGGGACAGGGGACAGATACGCAGTATTTT.

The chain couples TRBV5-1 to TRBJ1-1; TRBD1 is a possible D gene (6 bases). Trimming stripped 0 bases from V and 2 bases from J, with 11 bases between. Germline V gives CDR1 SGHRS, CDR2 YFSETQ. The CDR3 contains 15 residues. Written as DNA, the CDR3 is TGCGCCAGCAGCTTGGGCTCGACAGGTAACACTGAAGCTTTCTTT. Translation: CASSLGSTGNTEAFF.